These 11 T cell receptor beta chains share one sample of origin, sequenced in a study of T-cell memory formation after mild COVID-19. From the 5' RACE reads, TCRdb called clonotypes with MiXCR, one entry per CDR3 protein. Of 150,000 or so distinct CDR3 sequences in the sample, approximately 10% were seen once. Sequencing input: PBMCs or a T cell subset sorted from them (not recorded which). These receptors came from a man aged 18 to 35 who had mild COVID-19 (a few samples of this study predate the infection). Cell type and time point are not known.

This clonotype was picked up many times. This sequence joins TRBV6-5 and TRBJ1-5; a weak D match, TRBD1 (5 bases). V lost 5 bases and J 1 base, leaving 15 bases between the germline ends. The germline V gene encodes CDR1 MNHEY and CDR2 SVGAGI. The CDR3 is 16 residues long. CDR3: CASSDSPGGSNQPQHF. CDR3 nucleotide sequence: TGTGCCAGCAGTGACAGTCCGGGGGGGAGCAATCAGCCCCAGCATTTT.

The chain employs TRBV7-9 and TRBJ2-5, with 8 bases matching TRBD1. This CDR3 is 15 amino acids long. The germline gives CDR1 SEHNR, CDR2 FQNEAQ (reference sequence). V was pared by 5 bases and J by 2 bases, with 7 bases of the junction left unmatched. The CDR3 reads CASSHIHRGQETQYF. In DNA, the CDR3 is TGTGCCAGCAGCCACATACACAGGGGGCAAGAGACCCAGTACTTC.

This clonotype came up a few times. This rearrangement joins TRBV29-1 to TRBJ2-5; 10 positions agree with TRBD1. The J segment lost 4 bases and the V segment lost 5 bases, leaving 16 bases of the junction unmatched. The germline CDR1 and CDR2 sequences are SQVTM and ANQGSEA. The CDR3 is 17 amino acids. In DNA form, the CDR3 reads TGCAGCGTTCTCCCGGGACAGGGGACGTGGGTAAGAGAGACCCAGTACTTC. It translates to CSVLPGQGTWVRETQYF.

This clonotype was counted many times. Sequence at one end of the junction differs from germline and may be a read error. The V gene is TRBV5-1, the J gene TRBJ2-6; a possible D gene is TRBD2 (6 bases). CDR1 SGHRS and CDR2 YFSETQ come from the germline V gene. There are 15 residues in the CDR3. DNA of the CDR3: TGTGCCAGCAGCTTAGGAGGGGCTGGGGCCAACGTCCTGACTTTC. As protein: CASSLGGAGANVLTF.

Only a few counts were recorded for this clonotype. The rearrangement links TRBV7-3 to TRBJ1-1; D possibly corresponds to TRBD1 (5 bases). Germline V lookup: CDR1 SGHTA, CDR2 FQGTGA. The CDR3 has 14 residues. V gave up 8 bases and J gave up 3 bases, with 16 bases separating them. For the CDR3, the DNA is TGTGCCAGCGCCGATGGGGGTTCGGACACTGAAGCTTTCTTT. Its protein is CASADGGSDTEAFF.

The chain couples TRBV5-1 to TRBJ2-5, with D tentatively TRBD1 or TRBD2 (6 bases each). Looked up from germline, CDR1 is SGHRS and CDR2 is YFSETQ. The CDR3 runs to 14 residues. V was trimmed by 2 bases and J by 6 bases, leaving 14 bases between them. The CDR3 DNA is TGCGCCAGCAGCTTTGGGGGGCAGGGCCAGACCCAGTACTTC. This sequence encodes CASSFGGQGQTQYF.

The rearrangement uses TRBV2 and TRBJ1-6; D possibly corresponds to TRBD1 (5 bases). The CDR3 is 15 amino acids. The germline V and J ends were trimmed by 0 bases and 10 bases, with 13 bases remaining between them. Germline-derived CDR1 and CDR2 are SNHLY and FYNNEI. The CDR3 sequence is CASSEAGQGWSPLHF. As DNA, the CDR3 is TGTGCCAGCAGTGAAGCTGGGCAGGGATGGTCACCCCTCCACTTT.

This clonotype was picked up a small number of times. The gene calls are TRBV4-2 and TRBJ2-5, with 15 positions matching TRBD2. Germline CDR1 is LGHNA and CDR2 is YNFKEQ. This CDR3 has 17 residues. The J segment lost 4 bases and the V segment lost 3 bases, leaving 6 bases of the junction unmatched. The CDR3 nucleotides read TGTGCCAGCAGCCAGAACAAGGGACTAGCGGGGGGAGAGACCCAGTACTTC. Protein product: CASSQNKGLAGGETQYF.

The chain couples TRBV21-1 to TRBJ1-2; the table's D call of TRBD1 was not tested on the DNA. TRBV21-1 is a documented pseudogene. The CDR3 has 17 residues. CDR3 bases: TGTGCCAGCAGCAGCCCTCTGCGACAGGGAGATTCCTATGGCTACACCTTC. Protein product: CASSSPLRQGDSYGYTF.

This clonotype was seen a handful of times. This sequence joins TRBV7-9 and TRBJ1-4; TRBD1 matches 9 bases. The germline gives CDR1 SEHNR, CDR2 FQNEAQ (reference sequence). The V and J ends lost 5 bases and 2 bases, in that order; junction bases with no gene match: 3. The CDR3 consists of 15 residues. CDR3 DNA: TGTGCCAGCAGCCCCGGGACAGGGACTAATGAAAAACTGTTTTTT. This codes for CASSPGTGTNEKLFF.

The gene calls are TRBV4-3 and TRBJ2-6; no clear D gene. Germline CDR1 reads LGHNA; CDR2 reads YSLEER. Trimming stripped 4 bases from V and 1 base from J, with 11 bases between. The CDR3 is 16 amino acids. The CDR3 sequence: CASSRFSLSGANVLTF. As DNA, the CDR3 is TGCGCCAGCAGCCGCTTTAGCCTGTCTGGGGCCAACGTCCTGACTTTC.